The present T cell receptor beta chain was sequenced within a study of blood T cell repertoires in COVID-19. In the study's own analysis: From reference gene primer amplification, estimates of nucleated cell counts were derived. The method was immunoSEQ multiplex PCR; TCRdb's version includes in-frame clones alone and lacks a portion of them. V and J calls and clone size follow that table, whereas D and trimming were derived from the DNA. This table has hundreds of thousands of clones, 65% to 90% appearing once. Cohorts were determined from participant-reported clinical history. This clone occurred a few times. Sequenced sample: PBMCs or T cells enriched from blood (not recorded which). The sequence was obtained from a woman aged 25 to 39 who had been exposed to COVID-19.

CDR3 region: CASSDRGRFTDTQYF. CDR3 nucleotide sequence: TGTGCCAGCAGCGACAGGGGGCGATTCACAGATACGCAGTATTTT. The genes are TRBV2 and TRBJ2-3, with 10 nucleotides matching TRBD1. The germline V gene has CDR1 SNHLY and CDR2 FYNNEI. This CDR3 has 15 residues. With 6 bases clipped from V and 2 bases from J, the junction kept 5 bases outside the gene matches.